Following are 24 T cell receptor beta chains from one sample sequenced in a study of vaccination effects on CD4 cells after COVID-19. The repertoire was sequenced with immunoSEQ multiplex PCR; TCRdb's copy has only in-frame clones and lacks some. Of 22,000 or so clones detected, roughly 76% appear once; the ten largest clones hold less than 9.5%. These receptors have no known antigen. Using viral peptide pools, the ViraFEST assay grew out antigen-specific CD4+ T cells prior to sequencing. Isolating CD4+ T cells followed ten to eleven days of culture. Participants were vaccinated with two doses of either the BNT162b2 or mRNA-1273 vaccine. The material was CD4+ T cells from PBMCs cultured with HCoV-229E spike peptides, obtained after COVID-19 vaccination. These receptors came from a human donor who received a COVID-19 vaccine.

The gene calls are TRBV11-2 and TRBJ1-6; no clear D gene. Trimming took 5 bases from V and 5 from J, leaving 10 bases between them. The CDR3 extends over 14 amino acids. CDR1 SGHAT and CDR2 FQNNGV come from the germline V gene. This CDR3 reads CASSRLVDNSPLHF. The CDR3 nucleotides are TGTGCCAGCAGCCGCCTCGTCGATAATTCACCCCTCCACTTT.

DNA of the CDR3: TGTGCCAGCAGAGGGACTAGCGGGAGTATAAATGAGCAGTTCTTC. Amino acid sequence: CASRGTSGSINEQFF. The rearrangement uses TRBV5-6 and TRBJ2-1; TRBD2 matches at 14 bases. This CDR3 comprises 15 residues. V gave up 5 bases and J gave up 7 bases; unmatched junction bases: 5. Per the germline V gene, CDR1 is SGHDT and CDR2 is YYEEEE.

The chain uses TRBV5-1 and TRBJ2-1, with 9 bases fitting TRBD2. This CDR3 spans 16 amino acids. The germline V gene has CDR1 SGHRS and CDR2 YFSETQ. The trim removed 5 bases at V and 4 bases at J, leaving 10 bases unmatched. The CDR3 DNA reads TGCGCCAGCAGATTTTGGCCTAGCGGGGCTTACAATGAGCAGTTCTTC. It specifies CASRFWPSGAYNEQFF.

The rearrangement uses TRBV5-1 and TRBJ2-7; D call uncertain. Germline CDR1 reads SGHRS; CDR2 reads YFSETQ. CDR3 size: 13 residues. V shed 0 bases and J shed 3 bases, with 7 bases lying between them. CDR3 region: CASSLAPGYEQYF. The CDR3 nucleotides read TGCGCCAGCAGCTTGGCCCCAGGCTACGAGCAGTACTTC.

The chain recombines TRBV7-2 with TRBJ1-3; D remains ambiguous. CDR1 is SGHTA, CDR2 FQGNSA, per germline. This CDR3 contains 17 residues. Trimming cost V 3 bases and J 0 bases, with 15 bases left between them. CDR3 sequence (DNA): TGTGCCAGCAGCTTCTCTCGGCCGCTTGTCTCTGGAAACACCATATATTTT. It specifies CASSFSRPLVSGNTIYF.

The rearrangement joins TRBV5-1 to TRBJ2-7; 7 bases map to TRBD2. The V segment lost 0 bases and the J segment 0 bases; nucleotides outside the gene matches: 3. Germline CDR1 and CDR2: SGHRS and YFSETQ. The CDR3 is 15 amino acids. CDR3 DNA sequence: TGCGCCAGCAGCTTGGTCGGCGGGAGCTCCTACGAGCAGTACTTC. This translates into CASSLVGGSSYEQYF.

The chain couples TRBV6-5 to TRBJ1-1, with D possibly being TRBD1 (5 bases). V was pared by 6 bases and J by 0 bases, with 11 bases between. Germline CDR1 reads MNHEY; CDR2 reads SVGAGI. The CDR3 consists of 14 residues. The CDR3 spells CASSAGRLNTEAFF. DNA of the CDR3: TGTGCCAGCAGCGCAGGGAGATTGAACACTGAAGCTTTCTTT.

The rearrangement uses TRBV11-3 and TRBJ2-3; D not resolved. The V gene's germline CDR1 is SGHNT and CDR2 YENEEA. V was pared by 2 bases and J by 6 bases, with 9 bases between. The CDR3 is made up of 13 amino acids. CDR3 bases: TGTGCCAGCAGCTTACCTACTATGGATACGCAGTATTTT. Its translation is CASSLPTMDTQYF.

The chain has TRBV29-1 and TRBJ1-1; 7 bases are shared with TRBD1. The junction had 13 bases not matched to a gene; V was cut back by 4 bases and J by 5 bases. The CDR3 is made up of 15 amino acids. Germline-derived CDR1 and CDR2 are SQVTM and ANQGSEA. The CDR3 DNA reads as TGCAGCGTTGTATGGGCGGAGGGGGCCAGGACTGAAGCTTTCTTT. Protein product: CSVVWAEGARTEAFF.

The chain is built from TRBV19 and TRBJ1-6; 7 bases align to TRBD1. J was trimmed by 7 bases and V by 6 bases; bases with no gene match: 18. CDR1 LNHDA and CDR2 SQIVND come from the germline V gene (reference sequence). This CDR3 is 18 amino acids long. CDR3 coding DNA: TGTGCCAGTAGATGGGAAGGCAGGGGGGCCGCTATAAATTCACCCCTCCACTTT. Its protein is CASRWEGRGAAINSPLHF.

The rearrangement links TRBV5-1 to TRBJ1-6, with TRBD1 matching 12 bases. This CDR3 is built from 16 residues. J gave up 10 bases and V 2 bases, and 7 bases lay outside the gene matches. Germline V gives CDR1 SGHRS, CDR2 YFSETQ. DNA of the CDR3: TGCGCCAGCAGCTTTGCATTGGGACAGGGGGCGTCACCCCTCCACTTT. Translated: CASSFALGQGASPLHF.

The gene calls are TRBV4-1 and TRBJ1-2, with unresolved D. CDR3 length equals 11 residues. Trimming took 1 base from V and 8 from J, leaving 5 bases between them. Looked up from germline, CDR1 is MGHRA and CDR2 is YSYEKL. The CDR3: CASSQGFGYTF. The CDR3 nucleotides read TGCGCCAGCAGCCAAGGGTTCGGCTACACCTTC.

The DNA of the CDR3 is TGTGCCAGCAGCGTAGAAGGACAGGAAACTTACAATGAGCAGTTCTTC. This sequence encodes CASSVEGQETYNEQFF. The rearrangement uses TRBV9 and TRBJ2-1, with 7 bases fitting TRBD1. The J segment lost 4 bases and the V segment lost 0 bases, leaving 7 bases of the junction unmatched. Germline CDR1 reads SGDLS; CDR2 reads YYNGEE. The CDR3 runs 16 residues.

This clone is deemed medium-sized (0.01 to 0.1%). This chain connects TRBV5-4 to TRBJ1-2; 7 nucleotides line up with TRBD1. V shed 4 bases and J 4 bases; nucleotides not matched to a gene: 10. Germline assignment: CDR1 SGHNT and CDR2 YYREEE (reference sequence). The CDR3 runs to 15 residues. This chain's CDR3 is CASSHSGGISYGYTF. The CDR3 region has the DNA TGTGCCAGCAGCCATTCAGGGGGAATCAGCTATGGCTACACCTTC.

This rearrangement joins TRBV5-4 to TRBJ2-7; 14 nucleotides align to TRBD2. Germline V gene data show CDR1 as SGHNT and CDR2 as YYREEE (reference sequence). The CDR3 length is 15 residues. The ends lost 3 bases at V and 2 bases at J; junction bases unmatched: 1. The CDR3 bases are TGTGCCAGCAGCTCGGGACTAGCGGGAGCCTACGAGCAGTACTTC. This translates into CASSSGLAGAYEQYF.

The chain employs TRBV11-2 and TRBJ2-4; no clear D. This CDR3 is 13 amino acids long. Trimming cost V 1 base and J 10 bases, with 11 bases left between them. From germline, CDR1 is SGHAT and CDR2 FQNNGV. In DNA, the CDR3 is TGTGCCAGCAGCTTAGTCCCAGGCCAAATTCAGTACTTC. Amino acid sequence: CASSLVPGQIQYF.

V is TRBV5-1 and J is TRBJ1-2; 7 positions agree with TRBD1. V lost 4 bases, J lost 4 bases, and 4 bases stayed unmatched. The CDR3 sequence is 13 residues long. Germline-derived CDR1 and CDR2 are SGHRS and YFSETQ. CDR3 in DNA: TGCGCCAGCAGCCTGGGACAGCTCTATGGCTACACCTTC. Protein sequence: CASSLGQLYGYTF. Full variable domain (missing parts from reference TRBV5-1 and TRBJ1-2): KAGVTQTPRYLIKTRGQQVTLSCSPISGHRSVSWYQQTPGQGLQFLFEYFSETQRNKGNFPGRFSGRQFSNSRSEMNVSTLELGDSALYLCASSLGQLYGYTFGSGTRLTVV.

The gene calls are TRBV7-9 and TRBJ1-1; D remains unclear. CDR1 and CDR2 (germline): SEHNR, FQNEAQ (reference sequence). V was cut by 6 bases and J by 4 bases, with 12 bases left in between. This CDR3 region has 13 residues. The CDR3 DNA is TGTGCCAGCAGGGGCCCGTGGGGCACTGAAGCTTTCTTT. Amino acids: CASRGPWGTEAFF.

This clone was detected a few times. The chain couples TRBV4-1 to TRBJ1-6; 7 bases map to TRBD1. With 1 base clipped from V and 10 bases from J, the junction kept 16 bases outside the gene matches. Germline values: CDR1 MGHRA, CDR2 YSYEKL. The CDR3 spans 18 residues. DNA for the CDR3: TGCGCCAGCAGCCAAGTCTTCCCCTCCGCAGGGGGGCGGTCACCCCTCCACTTT. Translation gives CASSQVFPSAGGRSPLHF.

The V and J genes are TRBV21-1 and TRBJ1-1; the D call of TRBD1 is as the table states it, not checked on the DNA. TRBV21-1 is an annotated pseudogene. This CDR3 comprises 13 residues. The CDR3 is CASGPIPDTEAFF. The CDR3 region has the DNA TGTGCCAGCGGGCCGATCCCGGACACTGAAGCTTTCTTT.

This clone was counted between two and nine times. The chain joins TRBV5-3 to TRBJ2-7; 7 positions agree with TRBD1. TRBV5-3 is placed among ORFs of uncertain function. The CDR3 loop spans 16 amino acids. V lost 4 bases to trimming and J lost 4 bases; unmatched junction nucleotides: 14. Written as DNA, the CDR3 is TGTGCCAGAAGCAAATCCGGGACAGTCAACGGGTACGAGCAGTACTTC. Its translation is CARSKSGTVNGYEQYF.

This sequence joins TRBV2 and TRBJ2-1; 7 bases are shared with TRBD2. Germline V gene data show CDR1 as SNHLY and CDR2 as FYNNEI. There are 14 residues in the CDR3. J gave up 12 bases and V 2 bases, and 10 bases lay outside the gene matches. In nucleotides, the CDR3 is TGTGCCAGCAGTGAACCCTTGGCGGGGGTTGTGCAGTTCTTC. This gives the protein CASSEPLAGVVQFF.

On this clone itself: Other DNA sequences in this specimen translate into the identical CDR3. The chain is built from TRBV6-5 and TRBJ2-5; D uncertain. CDR1 is MNHEY and CDR2 is SVGAGI in the germline V gene. The CDR3 covers 12 residues. The V gene lost 6 bases and the J gene lost 4 bases, with 9 bases spanning the gap. The CDR3 DNA reads TGTGCCAGCAGGAGGAGAGGAGAGACCCAGTACTTC. Encoded protein: CASRRRGETQYF.

The chain uses TRBV3-1 (or the pseudogene TRBV3-2) and TRBJ1-3, with D unclear. The CDR3 covers 14 residues. Trimming left V 1 base short and J 0 bases short, with 4 bases between. The germline V gene encodes CDR1 LGHDT and CDR2 YNNKEL (reference sequence). This CDR3 reads CASSQGGSGNTIYF. In DNA form, the CDR3 reads TGTGCCAGCAGCCAAGGCGGCTCTGGAAACACCATATATTTT.